This TCR beta chain was observed in a study of blood T cell repertoires in COVID-19. The table came from immunoSEQ multiplex PCR; TCRdb's copy has only in-frame clones and leaves some out. The data hold 100,000 or so clones, with 80% to 95% observed a single time. Trimming took 7 bases from V and 2 from J; bases not matched to a gene: 10. This CDR3 contains 15 residues. The germline gives CDR1 SGHRS, CDR2 YFSETQ. This clonotype was obtained from a man aged 55-75 years with acute or convalescent COVID-19. Sequenced: peripheral blood. The chain couples TRBV5-1 to TRBJ2-5; 8 bases map to TRBD2. The DNA for the CDR3 is TGCGCCAGCCAGACGGTAGCGGGGACGCAAGAGACCCAGTACTTC. It is translated as CASQTVAGTQETQYF.